The following is a TCR beta chain sequence with its context. Other DNA sequences in the same sample also yield this CDR3. Profiled with immunoSEQ multiplex PCR; TCRdb holds only in-frame clones, not every one. This repertoire shows tens of thousands of clones, 85% to 90% found once; its top ten account for 7.6%. The data were obtained in a study of control samples from healthy donors and cancer patients. Germline CDR1 reads ENHRY; CDR2 reads SYGVKD. V dropped 1 base and J dropped 6 bases, with 15 bases sitting between them. The CDR3 totals 16 residues. This sequence joins TRBV10-3 and TRBJ2-2; D may correspond to TRBD1 or TRBD2 (6 bases each). The source of this sequence is an older woman in good health. Material for sequencing was blood. The CDR3: CAISELGGGLSGELFF. CDR3 DNA sequence: TGTGCCATCAGTGAGTTAGGGGGAGGACTCTCCGGGGAGCTGTTTTTT.